The rows below give T cell receptor beta chains drawn from one sample of a study of memory CD4+ T cells and cytomegalovirus serostatus. Generated by immunoSEQ multiplex PCR, the TCRdb table keeps only in-frame clones and is missing some. Altogether 50,000 to 70,000 clones are present, over 65% being singletons, with the ten largest covering under 3%. Sequenced sample: memory CD4+ T cells from blood. The receptors originated from an adult in good health and CMV-seropositive. Each CDR3 is given with its conserved first and last residue. Some rows mark clone size as missing; the rest say once, few, many or name a class of expanded clone.

clone_size: -; j_call: TRBJ2-5; v_call: TRBV7-2; cdr3_aa: CASSLSRGQETQYF
clone_size: -; j_call: TRBJ1-2; v_call: TRBV19; cdr3_aa: CASSINGWNGYTF
clone_size: -; j_call: TRBJ2-7; v_call: TRBV29-1; cdr3_aa: CSAGQTSYEQYF
clone_size: once; j_call: TRBJ2-3; v_call: TRBV18; cdr3_aa: CASSSGTGADTQYF
clone_size: -; j_call: TRBJ1-4; v_call: TRBV7-9; cdr3_aa: CASSLGGRLGEKLFF
clone_size: -; j_call: TRBJ2-5; v_call: TRBV19; cdr3_aa: CASSDRGGETQYF
clone_size: -; j_call: TRBJ2-7; v_call: TRBV7-6; cdr3_aa: CASSLEASGRGEQYF
clone_size: -; j_call: TRBJ1-1; v_call: TRBV4-1; cdr3_aa: CASSQARDRVNTEAFF
clone_size: -; j_call: TRBJ1-3; v_call: TRBV28; cdr3_aa: CASSSPDTSGNTIYF
clone_size: -; j_call: TRBJ2-5; v_call: TRBV2; cdr3_aa: CASTFNHQETQYF
clone_size: -; j_call: TRBJ1-1; v_call: TRBV11-3; cdr3_aa: CASSTRYRGEAFF
clone_size: -; j_call: TRBJ1-1; v_call: TRBV2; cdr3_aa: CASSVSLSNTEAFF
clone_size: few; j_call: TRBJ1-1; v_call: TRBV4-2; cdr3_aa: CASSPDRGRTEAFF
clone_size: -; j_call: TRBJ2-5; v_call: TRBV11-2; cdr3_aa: CASSLSIRETQYF
clone_size: -; j_call: TRBJ1-1; v_call: TRBV20-1; cdr3_aa: CSARDSEAFF
clone_size: -; j_call: TRBJ1-1; v_call: TRBV25-1; cdr3_aa: CASLTGDTEAFF
clone_size: -; j_call: TRBJ2-5; v_call: TRBV10-3; cdr3_aa: CATRGQAEPQYF
clone_size: -; j_call: TRBJ2-3; v_call: TRBV18; cdr3_aa: CASSRDSDTDTQYF
clone_size: -; j_call: TRBJ2-7; v_call: TRBV6-5; cdr3_aa: CASSGRRWPEQYF
clone_size: -; j_call: TRBJ1-3; v_call: TRBV4-3; cdr3_aa: CASSHGTGVGLSGNTIYF
clone_size: -; j_call: TRBJ2-1; v_call: TRBV6-6; cdr3_aa: CASKSSGNEQFF
clone_size: -; j_call: TRBJ1-1; v_call: TRBV6-5; cdr3_aa: CASSPTGSWSTEAFF
clone_size: -; j_call: TRBJ2-4; v_call: TRBV7-2; cdr3_aa: CASSSSGPKNIQYF
clone_size: -; j_call: TRBJ2-5; v_call: TRBV7-7; cdr3_aa: CASSSQGGETQYF
clone_size: -; j_call: TRBJ1-5; v_call: TRBV6-1; cdr3_aa: CASAGQINQPQHF
clone_size: -; j_call: TRBJ2-7; v_call: TRBV5-6; cdr3_aa: CASSLGAYEQYF
clone_size: -; j_call: TRBJ1-1; v_call: TRBV30; cdr3_aa: CAWAGEGEAFF
clone_size: few; j_call: TRBJ1-2; v_call: TRBV6-5; cdr3_aa: CASKAANYGYTF
clone_size: -; j_call: TRBJ2-3; v_call: TRBV4-3; cdr3_aa: CASSQDARTNTQYF
clone_size: -; j_call: TRBJ2-5; v_call: TRBV5-1; cdr3_aa: CASSLGRGQETQYF
clone_size: -; j_call: TRBJ2-5; v_call: TRBV11-1; cdr3_aa: CASSGDQKETQYF
clone_size: few; j_call: TRBJ1-1; v_call: TRBV6-5; cdr3_aa: CATHRQGWTEAFF
clone_size: -; j_call: TRBJ2-1; v_call: TRBV30; cdr3_aa: CAWSPPGLAGVSEQFF
clone_size: few; j_call: TRBJ1-5; v_call: TRBV5-6; cdr3_aa: CASSLGTMTGQPQHF
clone_size: -; j_call: TRBJ2-6; v_call: TRBV6-1; cdr3_aa: CASRTGSGANVLTF
clone_size: -; j_call: TRBJ1-3; v_call: TRBV19; cdr3_aa: CASKGRLFGGNTIYF